This TCR beta chain was documented in a study of cytomegalovirus exposure and HLA in healthy donors. This CDR3 is 15 amino acids long. Germline V gene sequence: CDR1 SGHAT, CDR2 FQNNGV. V lost 2 bases to trimming and J lost 4 bases, with 14 bases between them. The study ran its PCR with 60 Vbeta and 13 Jbeta primers. As handled by the study authors: Later reanalysis found 70 million to 95 million unique TCR beta chains, some 10 million of them shared. Produced via immunoSEQ multiplex PCR; TCRdb's table is partial and in-frame only. V and J calls and clone size follow that table, whereas D and trimming were derived from the DNA. The sample shows 40,000 to 55,000 clones, roughly 72% of them seen only once. This clone occurred a few times.

Material for sequencing was PBMCs. The TCR comes from a woman between 45 and 60 years old in good health and CMV-seronegative. The rearrangement uses TRBV11-2 and TRBJ1-1; perhaps TRBD1 as D (5 bases). Written as DNA, the CDR3 is TGTGCCAGCAGCTTAAAGATCTCAGGGATCACTGAAGCTTTCTTT. Translated: CASSLKISGITEAFF.